These 15 T cell receptor beta chains were sequenced from one sample in a study of T cells in Graves' hyperthyroidism and ophthalmopathy (dated by TCRdb to between 2018 and 2021). Library preparation employed multiplex PCR. The sequencing machine was an Illumina HiSeq 2000. TCR beta CDR3 regions were amplified from RNA transcripts. The first round of RT-PCR for the TCR CDR3 was performed with the HTBI primer set and the Qiagen OneStep RT-PCR kit. TCRdb took the public reads, trimmed them with fastp at Q25, ran MiXCR for clone calling and kept in-frame beta chains. Each entry merges the rows of one CDR3 protein and shows their most common DNA and genes. This sample lists 600,000 to 800,000 distinct CDR3 sequences; 30% to 40% were detected once. The ten top clones hold around 31% of the sample. The sequenced material came from blood. The origin of the receptors is a woman aged 35 to 49 with Graves' hyperthyroidism.

This chain uses TRBV4-3 with TRBJ2-7, with 10 bases aligning to TRBD1. This CDR3 is built from 15 residues. Germline V gene sequence: CDR1 LGHNA, CDR2 YSLEER. Unmatched junction bases numbered 6, after V lost 0 bases and J lost 7 bases. The CDR3 region is CASSQDLGTGEEQYF. CDR3 sequence (DNA): TGCGCCAGCAGCCAAGACTTAGGGACAGGGGAAGAGCAGTACTTC.

The genes are TRBV9 and TRBJ1-1; a possible D gene is TRBD1 (5 bases). The CDR3 has 15 residues. Germline CDR1 and CDR2: SGDLS and YYNGEE. The ends were cut back, 1 base at V and 6 bases at J, with 16 bases in the middle. The CDR3 region is CASSVTPGNFAEAFF. CDR3 in DNA: TGTGCCAGCAGCGTAACCCCAGGGAATTTCGCTGAAGCTTTCTTT.

V usage is TRBV4-3 and J usage is TRBJ1-1; D gene uncertain. V dropped 1 base and J dropped 4 bases, with 13 bases sitting between them. Per germline, CDR1 LGHNA and CDR2 YSLEER. CDR3 length: 15 residues. DNA for the CDR3: TGCGCCAGCAGCCAAGGGTGGGGAGTAGGCACTGAAGCTTTCTTT. Its protein is CASSQGWGVGTEAFF.

As to this clonotype: The CDR3 ends on some other residue instead of the conserved phenylalanine or tryptophan, so this is likely a read error. The chain links TRBV9 to TRBJ2-5; 14 bases are shared with TRBD2. From germline, CDR1 is SGDLS and CDR2 YYNGEE. The V and J ends lost 3 bases and 1 base, in that order; junction bases with no gene match: 8. The CDR3 consists of 18 residues. The CDR3 DNA follows: TGTGCCAGCAGCGACGGGACTAGCGGGGGAAGGCCCCAAGAGACCCAGTACCTC. It specifies CASSDGTSGGRPQETQYL.

This clonotype was found many times. J is TRBJ2-7 and V is TRBV20-1; D is uncertain. Per germline, CDR1 DFQATT and CDR2 SNEGSKA (reference sequence). The CDR3 loop spans 13 amino acids. Deletions cut 4 bases from V and 0 bases from J, with 10 bases between. The CDR3 protein is CSAKSPVSYEQYF. CDR3 sequence (DNA): TGCAGTGCTAAAAGTCCCGTCTCCTACGAGCAGTACTTC.

V is TRBV7-9 and J is TRBJ1-1, with TRBD1 identical over 8 bases. The J segment lost 5 bases and the V segment lost 7 bases, leaving 6 bases of the junction unmatched. The CDR3 spans 13 residues. Germline loops: CDR1 SEHNR, CDR2 FQNEAQ (reference sequence). DNA for the CDR3: TGTGCCAGCACACGAAGGGACAGGACTGAAGCTTTCTTT. Protein: CASTRRDRTEAFF.

The chain employs TRBV19 and TRBJ2-3, with 7 bases lining up with TRBD1. Trimming took 7 bases from V and 2 from J; bases not matched to a gene: 9. This CDR3 spans 15 amino acids. The germline V gene has CDR1 LNHDA and CDR2 SQIVND (reference sequence). The CDR3, as DNA: TGTGCCAGTACCCCGGGACAGACCAACACAGATACGCAGTATTTT. Its translation: CASTPGQTNTDTQYF.

This chain uses TRBV20-1 with TRBJ1-4, with 7 bases aligning to TRBD1. Germline V gene sequence: CDR1 DFQATT, CDR2 SNEGSKA (reference sequence). The CDR3 consists of 14 residues. V gave up 5 bases and J gave up 7 bases; unmatched junction bases: 10. CDR3 bases: TGCAGTGCTCCGGCCGGGACAGAGGGTGAAAAACTGTTTTTT. It encodes CSAPAGTEGEKLFF.

The rearrangement links TRBV6-2 or TRBV6-3 to TRBJ1-4; D might be TRBD1 (5 bases). V lost 8 bases, J lost 8 bases, and 18 bases lay in between. Germline values: CDR1 MNHEY, CDR2 SVGEGT. The CDR3 totals 14 residues. The CDR3 is CASDPTGFAEKLFF. CDR3 sequence (DNA): TGTGCCAGCGACCCTACAGGTTTTGCAGAAAAACTGTTTTTT.

On this clonotype: An end of the junction does not agree with germline; a read error may underlie this. The chain combines TRBV10-3 with TRBJ1-1, with a weak D call TRBD1 (6 bases). The V gene's germline CDR1 is ENHRY and CDR2 SYGVKD. This CDR3 contains 14 residues. CDR3 coding DNA: TGTGCCAGCAGTAGGGGGGCCGGGGGCCTCGAAGCTTTCTTT. Its protein is CASSRGAGGLEAFF.

There are many counts of this clonotype. The chain couples TRBV29-1 to TRBJ1-1; maybe TRBD1 (6 bases). V lost 3 bases and J lost 1, with 9 bases in between. CDR1 and CDR2 from the germline V gene are SQVTM and ANQGSEA. The CDR3 contains 13 residues. CDR3 sequence: CSVEWGQNTEAFF. CDR3 bases: TGCAGCGTTGAGTGGGGGCAGAACACTGAAGCTTTCTTT.

The V gene is TRBV11-3, the J gene TRBJ1-4; D perhaps matches TRBD1 (6 bases). V was clipped by 5 bases and J by 0 bases, with 13 bases between them. This CDR3 region has 16 residues. Germline loops: CDR1 SGHNT, CDR2 YENEEA. In DNA, the CDR3 is TGTGCCAGCAGCCCCGGACAGCCAACAACTAATGAAAAACTGTTTTTT. It codes for CASSPGQPTTNEKLFF.

This clonotype showed up many times. The genes are TRBV15 and TRBJ1-1, with no clear D. The V gene's germline CDR1 is LNHNV and CDR2 YYDKDF (reference sequence). The V gene lost 1 base and the J gene lost 8 bases, with 11 bases spanning the gap. This CDR3 region has 13 residues. In DNA form, the CDR3 reads TGTGCCACCAGCAGAGTAGCAGGAGGAGAAGCTTTCTTT. The encoded protein is CATSRVAGGEAFF.

This clonotype was detected ten times or more. This chain uses TRBV12-3 or TRBV12-4 with TRBJ1-5; D is unresolved. The CDR3 consists of 13 residues. With 5 bases removed from V and 3 bases from J, the gap between germline ends came to 8 bases. The CDR3 region has the DNA TGTGCCAGCAGTAGAGAGGTCAATCAGCCCCAGCATTTT. It translates to CASSREVNQPQHF.

This clonotype was seen a few times. The CDR3 DNA reads TGTGCCAGCAGCCAAGTTCGGCAGAACACCGGGGAGCTGTTTTTT. This gives the protein CASSQVRQNTGELFF. This chain uses TRBV14 with TRBJ2-2; D is uncertain. Trimming took 1 base from V and 1 from J, leaving 7 bases between them. The germline V gene has CDR1 SGHDN and CDR2 FVKESK. This CDR3 spans 15 amino acids.